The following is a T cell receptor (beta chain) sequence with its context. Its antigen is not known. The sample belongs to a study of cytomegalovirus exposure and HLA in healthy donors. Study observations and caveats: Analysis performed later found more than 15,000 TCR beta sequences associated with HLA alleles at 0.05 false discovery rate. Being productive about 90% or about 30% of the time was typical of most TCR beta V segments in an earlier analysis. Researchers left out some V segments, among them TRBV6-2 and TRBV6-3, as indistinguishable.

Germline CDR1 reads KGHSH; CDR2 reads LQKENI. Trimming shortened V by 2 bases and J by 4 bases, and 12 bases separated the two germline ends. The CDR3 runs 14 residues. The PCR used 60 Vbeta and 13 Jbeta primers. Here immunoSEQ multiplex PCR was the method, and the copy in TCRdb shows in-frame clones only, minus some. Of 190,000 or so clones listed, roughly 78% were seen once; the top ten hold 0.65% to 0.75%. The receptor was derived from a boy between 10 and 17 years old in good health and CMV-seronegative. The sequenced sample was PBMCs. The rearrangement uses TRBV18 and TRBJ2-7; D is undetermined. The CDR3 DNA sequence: TGTGCCAGCTCACCATATACAGAAGAATACGAGCAGTACTTC. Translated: CASSPYTEEYEQYF.